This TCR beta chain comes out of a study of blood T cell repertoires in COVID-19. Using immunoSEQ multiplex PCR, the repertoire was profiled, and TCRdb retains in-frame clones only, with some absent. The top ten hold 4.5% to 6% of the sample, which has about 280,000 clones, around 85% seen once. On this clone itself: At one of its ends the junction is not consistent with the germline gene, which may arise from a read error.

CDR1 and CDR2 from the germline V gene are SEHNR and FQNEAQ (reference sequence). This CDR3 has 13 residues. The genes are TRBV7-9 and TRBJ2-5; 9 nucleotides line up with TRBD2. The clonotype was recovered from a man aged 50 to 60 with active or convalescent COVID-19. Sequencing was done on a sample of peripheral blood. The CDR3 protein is CASSVAGVETQYF. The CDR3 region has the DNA TGTGCCAGCAGCGTAGCGGGAGTGGAGACCCAGTACTTC.